This TCR beta chain was retrieved from a study of T cells after yellow fever vaccination. The CDR3 is made up of 14 amino acids. The V and J ends lost 6 bases and 0 bases respectively, with 14 bases between them. Germline CDR1 reads DFQATT; CDR2 reads SNEGSKA (reference sequence). UMIs and a universal primer site were added when TCR cDNA was made by 5'RACE template switching. TCRdb recomputed calls from the 5' RACE reads with MiXCR, one row per CDR3 protein. The table shows 300,000 to 400,000 distinct CDR3 sequences, with about 4% occurring only once. Sample: PBMCs, taken 5 days after the yellow fever booster vaccination. The chain joins TRBV20-1 to TRBJ1-1; D perhaps matches TRBD1 (5 bases). This receptor was taken from a young man who received the YFV17D yellow fever vaccine. The CDR3 region has the DNA TGCAGTGCCCCAACCCCAGGGTTGAACACTGAAGCTTTCTTT. It codes for CSAPTPGLNTEAFF.